This T cell receptor beta chain stems from a study of cytomegalovirus exposure and HLA in healthy donors. Study-wide results and limits: According to the study, roughly 180 TCR beta chains were cytomegalovirus-associated. Many donors shared some public TCRs, even though most TCR sequences were rare. In a later analysis, first-cohort TCR clusters were found to tend to co-occur in the 90 to 150 validation repertoires. High sensitivity and specificity were reportedly achieved when the classifier diagnosed cytomegalovirus status.

For this clone: Antigen unknown.

The V end lost 0 bases, the J end lost 5 bases, and 8 bases lay between the germline ends. Germline CDR1 and CDR2: MDHEN and SYDVKM. This CDR3 has 14 residues. Assay: immunoSEQ multiplex PCR; the TCRdb copy retains only in-frame clones and omits some. The repertoire holds a few hundred thousand clones, with roughly 85% as singletons. The source of this sequence is a woman aged 18-35 years in good health and CMV-seronegative. The sequenced sample consisted of PBMCs. The gene calls are TRBV28 and TRBJ2-1; a weak D match, TRBD2 (5 bases). This chain's CDR3 is CASSLWRAHNEQFF. The CDR3, as DNA: TGTGCCAGCAGTTTATGGCGGGCACACAATGAGCAGTTCTTC.